This note documents a single T cell receptor beta chain sequence. The data originate from a study of shared clonotypes between healthy human individuals. The authors' processing: There were no quality scores in the junction-only immunoSEQ sequences, so filtering differed. Sequenced by immunoSEQ multiplex PCR; TCRdb stores in-frame clones only, minus some. V and J calls and clone size are those listed in that table; D and trimming were worked out from the DNA. Altogether almost 750,000 clones are present, over 60% being singletons, with the ten largest covering about 1.8%. Germline V gene lookup returns CDR1 SGHVS and CDR2 FQNEAQ. This CDR3 contains 15 residues. V dropped 5 bases and J dropped 14; count of bases not matched to a gene: 16.

What was sequenced was memory CD4+ T cells sorted from blood. Subset defined: CD45RA-negative fraction. The chain employs TRBV7-8 and TRBJ2-3; TRBD1 matches at 10 bases. The sequence came from a woman aged 25 to 39 in good health. The chain's CDR3 is CASSPRPGTGDLPYF. DNA of the CDR3: TGTGCCAGCAGCCCCCGACCCGGGACAGGGGACCTCCCGTATTTT.